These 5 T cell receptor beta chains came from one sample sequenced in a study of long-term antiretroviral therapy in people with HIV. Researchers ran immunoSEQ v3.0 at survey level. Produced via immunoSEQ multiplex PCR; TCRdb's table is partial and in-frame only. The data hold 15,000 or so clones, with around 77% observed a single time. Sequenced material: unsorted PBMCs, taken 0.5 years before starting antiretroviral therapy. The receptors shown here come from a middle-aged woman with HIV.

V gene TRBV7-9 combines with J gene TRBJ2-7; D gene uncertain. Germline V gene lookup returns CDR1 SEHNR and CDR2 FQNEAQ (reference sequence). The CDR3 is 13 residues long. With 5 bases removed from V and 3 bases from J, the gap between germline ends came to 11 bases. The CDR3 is CASSANQFYEQYF. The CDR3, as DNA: TGTGCCAGCAGCGCGAATCAGTTCTACGAGCAGTACTTC.

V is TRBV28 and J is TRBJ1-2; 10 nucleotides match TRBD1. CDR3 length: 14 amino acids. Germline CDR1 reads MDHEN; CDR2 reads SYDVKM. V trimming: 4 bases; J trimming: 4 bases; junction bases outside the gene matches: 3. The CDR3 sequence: CASSSGTGVYGYTF. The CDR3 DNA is TGTGCCAGCAGTTCCGGGACAGGGGTCTATGGCTACACCTTC.

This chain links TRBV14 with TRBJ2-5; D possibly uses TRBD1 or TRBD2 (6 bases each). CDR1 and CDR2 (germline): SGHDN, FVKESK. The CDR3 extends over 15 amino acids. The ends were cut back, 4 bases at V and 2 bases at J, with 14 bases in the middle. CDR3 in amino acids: CASSLYRGVQETQYF. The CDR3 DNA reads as TGTGCCAGCAGCCTGTATAGGGGGGTACAAGAGACCCAGTACTTC.

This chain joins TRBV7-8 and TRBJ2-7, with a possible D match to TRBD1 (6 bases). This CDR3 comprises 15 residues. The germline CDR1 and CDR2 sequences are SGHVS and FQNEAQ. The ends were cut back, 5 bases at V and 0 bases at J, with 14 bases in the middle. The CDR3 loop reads CASSDRQAHSYEQYF. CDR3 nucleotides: TGTGCCAGCAGCGATAGACAGGCCCACTCCTACGAGCAGTACTTC. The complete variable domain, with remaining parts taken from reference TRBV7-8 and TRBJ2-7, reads GAGVSQSPRYKVAKRGQDVALRCDPISGHVSLFWYQQALGQGPEFLTYFQNEAQLDKSGLPSDRFFAERPEGSVSTLKIQRTQQEDSAVYLCASSDRQAHSYEQYFGPGTRLTVT.

Here the CDR3 DNA reads TGTGCCAGTAGTATAGACGGGTTCGAGCAGTACTTC. Translating gives CASSIDGFEQYF. This chain links TRBV19 with TRBJ2-7, with D hard to call. V lost 0 bases to trimming and J lost 6 bases, with 6 bases between them. The germline CDR1 and CDR2 sequences are LNHDA and SQIVND (reference sequence). CDR3 length: 12 residues.